The 3 T cell receptor beta chains below all came from one sample that was sequenced in a study of STAT5B mutations in CD4+ large granular lymphocyte leukemia. The protocol was immunoSEQ multiplex PCR, while the TCRdb copy is restricted to in-frame clones and leaves out a portion. The profile shows some 30,000 clones, 81% of them singletons. The sample taken for sequencing was CD4+ T cells from blood buffy coats. Receptor source: a human donor in good health.

In DNA, the CDR3 is TGTGCCAGCAGCTTAGCTGGAGGGAACGGGGCCTACGAGCAGTACTTC. Encoded protein: CASSLAGGNGAYEQYF. The rearrangement uses TRBV7-6 and TRBJ2-7, with D perhaps matching TRBD2 (6 bases). Between the trimmed V and J ends, which lost 0 bases and 2 bases, there was a span of 14 bases. The germline V gene has CDR1 SGHVS and CDR2 FNYEAQ. The CDR3 is 16 amino acids.

The chain uses TRBV18 and TRBJ1-1; 8 nucleotides align to TRBD1. CDR3 size: 15 residues. The V gene end was trimmed by 6 bases and the J gene end by 0 bases; junction bases not matched to a gene: 6. Germline V CDR1 and CDR2: KGHSH, LQKENI. Written as DNA, the CDR3 is TGTGCCAGCTCGTCGACAGGGGTAATGAACACTGAAGCTTTCTTT. Translating it yields CASSSTGVMNTEAFF.

The chain is built from TRBV4-1 and TRBJ1-5; no clear D gene. The CDR3 has 18 residues. Per germline, CDR1 MGHRA and CDR2 YSYEKL. The V end lost 1 base, the J end lost 4 bases, and 20 bases lay between the germline ends. The chain's CDR3 is CASSQAYRGQEKNQPQHF. The CDR3 nucleotides are TGCGCCAGCAGCCAAGCCTACCGAGGGCAGGAGAAGAATCAGCCCCAGCATTTT.